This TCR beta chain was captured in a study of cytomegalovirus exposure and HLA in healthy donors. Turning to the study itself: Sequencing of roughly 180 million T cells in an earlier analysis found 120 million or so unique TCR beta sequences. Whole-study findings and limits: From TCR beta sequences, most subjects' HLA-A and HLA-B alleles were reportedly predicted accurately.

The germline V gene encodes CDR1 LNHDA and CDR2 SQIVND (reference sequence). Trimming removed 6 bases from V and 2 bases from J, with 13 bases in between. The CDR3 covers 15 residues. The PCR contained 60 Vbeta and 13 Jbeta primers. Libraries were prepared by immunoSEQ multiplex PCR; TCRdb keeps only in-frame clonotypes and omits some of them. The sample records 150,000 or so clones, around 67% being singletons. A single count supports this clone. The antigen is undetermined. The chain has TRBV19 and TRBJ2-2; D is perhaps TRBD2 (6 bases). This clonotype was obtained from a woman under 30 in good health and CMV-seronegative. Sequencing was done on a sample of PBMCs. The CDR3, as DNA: TGTGCCAGTAGAGGAGGGACCCTAAACACCGGGGAGCTGTTTTTT. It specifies CASRGGTLNTGELFF. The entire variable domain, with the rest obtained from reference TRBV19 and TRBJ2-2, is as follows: DGGITQSPKYLFRKEGQNVTLSCEQNLNHDAMYWYRQDPGQGLRLIYYSQIVNDFQKGDIAEGYSVSREKKESFPLTVTSAQKNPTAFYLCASRGGTLNTGELFFGEGSRLTVL.